This TCR beta chain was observed in a study of OX40 agonist ivuxolimab in advanced cancers. For context, the study as a whole: Ivuxolimab was a fully human IgG2 agonistic monoclonal antibody targeting the costimulatory receptor OX40 (CD134). Intravenous ivuxolimab was administered to patients every 2 weeks at six dose levels: 0.01, 0.1, 0.3, 1.5, 3 and 10 mg/kg. Among the roughly 50 dose-escalation patients, about 20 had hepatocellular carcinoma, 15 or so melanoma, 9 renal cell carcinoma and 9 head and neck cancer. In the dose-escalation cohort, around 80% of patients were male, and the mean age was around 60 years with a range of about 23 to 79. Prior anti-PD-1, anti-PD-L1 or anti-CTLA-4 therapy was permitted, and approximately 41% of dose-escalation patients had received checkpoint inhibitors. Partial responses were achieved by three dose-escalation patients, of whom one had hepatocellular carcinoma and two had cutaneous melanoma. Peripheral TCRbeta sequencing was intended to test whether TCR sequence diversity was altered and clonal T-cell expansion was caused by ivuxolimab. The monotherapy dose-escalation portion (N ≈ 55 patients) of the phase I ivuxolimab trial is reported in the paper. The investigation overall reported the following: Partial responders in the 0.1-3.0 mg/kg groups had among the lowest normalized peripheral clonal expansion, especially among CD8+ T cells. Low levels of normalized T-cell clonal expansion were also seen in some patients who did not respond. After ivuxolimab, more expanded clones were found on average in CD8+ T cells than in CD4+ T cells. The antigen specificity of the peripheral T cells that underwent clonal expansion was not determined. At doses of 0.1 to 3.0 mg/kg, clonal expansion of both CD4+ and CD8+ T cells in blood was seen between baseline and week 6.

From the cysteine through the phenylalanine, the CDR3 covers 19 amino acids. The CDR3 DNA has 57 bases and is translated from base 1. The germline V gene gives CDR1 as LGHNA and CDR2 as YNFKEQ. V trim: 0 bases; J trim: 0 bases; unmatched bases: 10. The trial excluded patients who had a history of autoimmune disease or who were on systemic immunosuppression. Peripheral blood for TCR sequencing was drawn from every dose cohort at baseline, at cycle 4 day 1 and at cycle 7 day 1. Samples came from an open-label, multicenter, first-in-human phase I dose-escalation trial of ivuxolimab. Adults with locally advanced or metastatic head and neck squamous cell, hepatocellular, melanoma or renal cell carcinoma were enrolled in the trial. Before TCR sequencing, CD4+ T cells and CD8+ T cells from peripheral blood were sorted into separate populations. A note on this clone: No antigen is known for it. No base qualities exist here, and no much larger clone lies one base off it.

Genomic DNA was extracted from sorted cells for sequencing of the TCRbeta CDR3 region. TCRbeta CDR3 regions were sequenced using the immunoSEQ Assay. The table comes from immuneACCESS by way of TCRdb, which keeps in-frame sequences with V and J called. Part of the clones is missing from these tables; in studies checked, under half for an unresolved V gene and the rest for unknown reasons. Within this sample are 25,000 to 35,000 clones, with roughly nine tenths of them counted one time only. Approximately 40% of the sample is in the top ten clones. Sequences were derived from CD4+ or CD8+ T cells sorted from blood, sampled in a trial of the OX40 agonist ivuxolimab. The sequence came from an adult with an advanced solid tumor such as melanoma, head and neck, liver or kidney cancer. The sequence is built from TRBV4-2 and TRBJ2-3, and TRBD2 matches 9 of the central bases. The DNA is as follows: TGTGCCAGCAGCCAAGACATCCTAGCGGGAATTACTAGCACAGATACGCAGTATTTT. It is translated as CASSQDILAGITSTDTQYF.